One and the same sample provided the 32 T cell receptor beta chains below, sequenced in a study of blood T cell repertoires in COVID-19. Generated by immunoSEQ multiplex PCR, the TCRdb table keeps only in-frame clones and is missing some. The sample holds 210,000 or so clones; 80% are singletons and the top ten take around 5.1%. Source material: peripheral blood. The origin of the receptors is a human donor in a cohort sampled during active COVID-19.

The chain carries TRBV6-6 and TRBJ1-4; the D gene is possibly TRBD1 (6 bases). Germline CDR1 MNHNY, CDR2 SVGAGI (reference sequence). Between the trimmed V and J ends, which lost 5 bases and 7 bases, there was a span of 17 bases. This CDR3 has 15 residues. CDR3 coding DNA: TGTGCCAGCAGTCCCGACAGGAGGAGCATTGAAAAACTGTTTTTT. Translated, it gives CASSPDRRSIEKLFF.

V and J are TRBV6-2 or TRBV6-3 and TRBJ2-3; 11 bases map to TRBD2. The CDR3 totals 17 residues. The V and J ends lost 0 bases and 4 bases, in that order; junction bases with no gene match: 6. Germline V gene sequence: CDR1 MNHEY, CDR2 SVGEGT. CDR3 nucleotide sequence: TGTGCCAGCAGTTACTCCCCTAGCGGGAGGAACCCAGATACGCAGTATTTT. Encoded protein: CASSYSPSGRNPDTQYF.

The J gene is TRBJ1-2, the V gene TRBV6-5, with D unresolved. This CDR3 contains 13 residues. Trimming stripped 2 bases from V and 4 bases from J, with 8 bases between. Germline V gene data show CDR1 as MNHEY and CDR2 as SVGAGI. CDR3 DNA sequence: TGTGCCAGCAGTTACCGGAGGAGCTATGGCTACACCTTC. It is translated as CASSYRRSYGYTF.

The gene calls are TRBV7-9 and TRBJ1-1; TRBD1 matches 7 bases. The CDR3 covers 14 residues. V was clipped by 1 base and J by 5 bases; unmatched bases: 4. CDR1 is SEHNR and CDR2 is FQNEAQ in the germline V gene (reference sequence). CDR3 amino acids: CASSLVGRGTEAFF. The CDR3, as DNA: TGTGCCAGCAGCTTAGTAGGCAGGGGGACTGAAGCTTTCTTT.

The chain carries TRBV27 and TRBJ2-7, with D tentatively TRBD2 (6 bases). Trimming pared 4 bases from V and 0 bases from J, leaving 10 bases between. From germline, CDR1 is MNHEY and CDR2 SMNVEV (reference sequence). This CDR3 has 14 amino acids. This CDR3 reads CASSSQRVSYEQYF. For the CDR3, the DNA is TGTGCCAGCAGTTCGCAGCGGGTCTCCTACGAGCAGTACTTC.

In this sample, this clone turned up a few times. The chain has TRBV19 and TRBJ2-7, with 10 positions matching TRBD2. There are 14 residues in the CDR3. Trimming removed 8 bases from V and 7 bases from J; junction bases left unmatched: 11. The germline V gene has CDR1 LNHDA and CDR2 SQIVND (reference sequence). The CDR3 DNA follows: TGTGCCAGTTCCTGGACTAGCGGAGCGCAAGAGCAGTACTTC. Protein: CASSWTSGAQEQYF.

The CDR3 reads CASSTTKRGTSVLNEQFF. DNA for the CDR3: TGTGCCAGCAGCACAACAAAGCGGGGGACTAGCGTCTTAAATGAGCAGTTCTTC. J is TRBJ2-1 and V is TRBV28, with 10 bases that match TRBD2. This CDR3 comprises 18 residues. Germline V lookup: CDR1 MDHEN, CDR2 SYDVKM. V was clipped by 6 bases and J by 7 bases; unmatched bases: 18. The full variable domain, in which reference TRBV28 and TRBJ2-1 provide the parts outside the CDR3, is DVKVTQSSRYLVKRTGEKVFLECVQDMDHENMFWYRQDPGLGLRLIYFSYDVKMKEKGDIPEGYSVSREKKERFSLILESASTNQTSMYLCASSTTKRGTSVLNEQFFGPGTRLTVL.

This chain connects TRBV24-1 to TRBJ2-1; 9 positions agree with TRBD2. With V trimmed by 7 bases and J by 5 bases, 5 bases remained unmatched. Germline assignment: CDR1 KGHDR and CDR2 SFDVKD. This CDR3 region has 14 residues. CDR3 DNA sequence: TGTGCCACCAGGGCGGGAGGGAACGACAATGAGCAGTTCTTC. Translated: CATRAGGNDNEQFF.

Written as DNA, the CDR3 is TGTGCCAGCAGCATCACTAGCTACAATGAGCAGTTCTTC. It codes for CASSITSYNEQFF. The rearrangement links TRBV9 to TRBJ2-1, with D maybe TRBD2 (5 bases). CDR3 length equals 13 residues. Germline V gene data show CDR1 as SGDLS and CDR2 as YYNGEE. The V gene lost 4 bases and the J gene lost 3 bases, with 8 bases spanning the gap.

This chain uses TRBV28 with TRBJ2-7; TRBD1 aligns across 7 bases. This CDR3 spans 16 amino acids. J lost 1 base, V lost 5 bases, and 11 bases had no gene match. CDR1 and CDR2 from the germline V gene are MDHEN and SYDVKM. In nucleotides, the CDR3 is TGTGCCAGCAGTGCCGAGGGGGCAATAAATTCCTACGAGCAGTACTTC. Its translation is CASSAEGAINSYEQYF.

The sample holds one count of this clone. The rearrangement joins TRBV3-1 (or the pseudogene TRBV3-2) to TRBJ1-5; 7 nucleotides match TRBD1. Germline assignment: CDR1 LGHDT and CDR2 YNNKEL (reference sequence). The CDR3 extends over 14 amino acids. Trimming removed 2 bases from V and 5 bases from J; junction bases left unmatched: 3. The CDR3 DNA reads as TGTGCCAGCAGCCAACGTACAGGGGATCAGCCCCAGCATTTT. Amino acid sequence: CASSQRTGDQPQHF.

This chain joins TRBV25-1 and TRBJ2-7; maybe TRBD1 (5 bases). Deletions cut 2 bases from V and 5 bases from J, with 13 bases between. The germline V gene encodes CDR1 MGHDK and CDR2 SYGVNS. The CDR3 is 14 residues long. This chain's CDR3 is CASSEQSGFDEQYF. The CDR3 DNA reads as TGTGCCAGCAGTGAACAGTCAGGGTTCGACGAGCAGTACTTC.

V gene TRBV6-5 combines with J gene TRBJ2-3; TRBD1 might be the D (5 bases). V lost 5 bases, J lost 0 bases, and 12 bases lay in between. Germline V gene data show CDR1 as MNHEY and CDR2 as SVGAGI. CDR3 length: 15 amino acids. In nucleotides, the CDR3 is TGTGCCAGCAGTACCAGGACATTTAGCACAGATACGCAGTATTTT. This codes for CASSTRTFSTDTQYF.

This sequence joins TRBV6-5 and TRBJ1-1; D remains unclear. The CDR3 consists of 11 residues. Germline CDR1 and CDR2: MNHEY and SVGAGI. V dropped 4 bases and J dropped 7 bases, with 7 bases sitting between them. This CDR3 reads CASSFYREAFF. CDR3 bases: TGTGCCAGCAGTTTTTATCGTGAAGCTTTCTTT.

CDR3 coding DNA: TGTGCCAGCAGCTCCTCGGAGACAGGCGAAGCTTTCTTT. Translated, it gives CASSSSETGEAFF. The J gene is TRBJ1-1, the V gene TRBV2; tentative D call: TRBD1 (6 bases). Germline V gene data show CDR1 as SNHLY and CDR2 as FYNNEI. The CDR3 length is 13 residues. The ends were cut back, 6 bases at V and 8 bases at J, with 16 bases in the middle.

The genes are TRBV28 and TRBJ2-3; 8 bases align to TRBD2. There are 11 residues in the CDR3. The J segment lost 15 bases and the V segment lost 6 bases, leaving 8 bases of the junction unmatched. CDR1 is MDHEN and CDR2 is SYDVKM in the germline V gene. The CDR3 DNA reads as TGTGCCAGCAGCTCGGGGGGGGTGAGATATTTT. It encodes CASSSGGVRYF.

The gene calls are TRBV28 and TRBJ2-5; 15 positions match TRBD2. CDR1 and CDR2 (germline): MDHEN, SYDVKM. CDR3 length equals 18 residues. V lost 3 bases, J lost 7 bases, and 12 bases stayed unmatched. CDR3 DNA: TGTGCCAGCAGTTTTACCACCAGGACTAGCGGGAGGGTAAGGACCCAGTACTTC. It specifies CASSFTTRTSGRVRTQYF.

This clone was observed a single time. The chain recombines TRBV27 with TRBJ1-5, with a possible D match to TRBD1 (6 bases). The CDR3 spans 15 residues. The V end lost 4 bases, the J end lost 4 bases, and 14 bases lay between the germline ends. CDR1 and CDR2 (germline): MNHEY, SMNVEV (reference sequence). CDR3 residues: CASSSLGTSNQPQHF. The CDR3 coding sequence is TGTGCCAGCAGTTCCCTCGGGACATCAAATCAGCCCCAGCATTTT.

The chain recombines TRBV7-2 with TRBJ2-3; 10 nucleotides match TRBD2. There are 14 residues in the CDR3. CDR1 and CDR2 (germline): SGHTA, FQGNSA. The ends lost 3 bases at V and 3 bases at J; junction bases unmatched: 0. The CDR3: CASSFSGRTDTQYF. CDR3 nucleotide sequence: TGTGCCAGCAGCTTTAGCGGGAGGACAGATACGCAGTATTTT.

This clone was observed many times. The rearrangement links TRBV4-1 to TRBJ2-6; TRBD1 aligns across 8 bases. Germline CDR1 reads MGHRA; CDR2 reads YSYEKL. V shed 4 bases and J 4 bases; nucleotides not matched to a gene: 12. The CDR3 has 18 residues. The CDR3 is CASSLRTGTVWGANVLTF. The CDR3 DNA is TGCGCCAGCAGCCTGAGGACAGGGACGGTGTGGGGGGCCAACGTCCTGACTTTC.

This clone was seen only once. The rearrangement uses TRBV28 and TRBJ2-7, with 12 positions matching TRBD2. Trimming cost V 7 bases and J 6 bases; bases outside gene matches: 7. From germline, CDR1 is MDHEN and CDR2 SYDVKM. This CDR3 is 14 amino acids long. The CDR3 region has the DNA TGTGCCAGCAACGTAGGACTAGCGGGAAGCGAGCAGTACTTC. Amino acid sequence: CASNVGLAGSEQYF.

This sequence joins TRBV6-5 and TRBJ1-5; D gene ambiguous. This CDR3 comprises 15 residues. Trimming stripped 6 bases from V and 0 bases from J, with 12 bases between. The V gene's germline CDR1 is MNHEY and CDR2 SVGAGI. CDR3 coding DNA: TGTGCCAGCAGCTCCGCTAGTGTTAGCAATCAGCCCCAGCATTTT. Translating it yields CASSSASVSNQPQHF.

The genes are TRBV5-1 and TRBJ1-2, with a weak D call TRBD1 (6 bases). The CDR3 is made up of 16 amino acids. CDR1 and CDR2 (germline): SGHRS, YFSETQ. V dropped 1 base and J dropped 0 bases, with 13 bases sitting between them. The DNA of the CDR3 is TGCGCCAGCAGCTTGTCAGGACAGACTACTAACTATGGCTACACCTTC. This sequence encodes CASSLSGQTTNYGYTF.

The J gene is TRBJ2-7, the V gene TRBV6-6; no definite D call. This CDR3 contains 16 residues. Germline CDR1 reads MNHNY; CDR2 reads SVGAGI (reference sequence). V was cut by 0 bases and J by 6 bases, with 18 bases left in between. As DNA, the CDR3 is TGTGCCAGCAGTTACTCGAACGCACCGAGGAATGCCGAGCAGTACTTC. Amino acid sequence: CASSYSNAPRNAEQYF.

The chain combines TRBV6-5 with TRBJ1-3, with 8 bases aligning to TRBD1. The ends lost 6 bases at V and 4 bases at J; junction bases unmatched: 8. There are 15 residues in the CDR3. The V gene's germline CDR1 is MNHEY and CDR2 SVGAGI. DNA for the CDR3: TGTGCCAGCAGCCTGGACAGGGTATGGGGAAACACCATATATTTT. Its translation: CASSLDRVWGNTIYF.

This chain connects TRBV5-6 to TRBJ1-1; possibly TRBD1 for D (5 bases). Germline V CDR1 and CDR2: SGHDT, YYEEEE. Between the trimmed V and J ends, which lost 1 base and 0 bases, there was a span of 13 bases. The CDR3 loop spans 16 amino acids. CDR3 amino acids: CASSLLGGALNTEAFF. The CDR3 nucleotides are TGTGCCAGCAGCTTGCTAGGAGGGGCCTTGAACACTGAAGCTTTCTTT.

The chain uses TRBV24-1 and TRBJ2-7; TRBD1 matches 7 bases. J was trimmed by 5 bases and V by 10 bases; bases with no gene match: 10. The CDR3 loop spans 13 amino acids. Germline V gene sequence: CDR1 KGHDR, CDR2 SFDVKD. This CDR3 is CATDRDSRNEQYF. CDR3 DNA: TGTGCCACAGACCGGGACAGTCGCAACGAGCAGTACTTC.

The chain combines TRBV30 with TRBJ2-7; 12 bases agree with TRBD2. V trimming: 1 base; J trimming: 4 bases; junction bases outside the gene matches: 11. CDR1 is GTSNPN and CDR2 is SVGIG in the germline V gene (reference sequence). The CDR3 consists of 17 residues. CDR3: CAWSAPTSGRPQYEQYF. Written as DNA, the CDR3 is TGTGCCTGGAGTGCCCCCACTAGCGGGAGGCCACAATACGAGCAGTACTTC.

CDR3: CASSSTPGRPGLAGGSSYEQYF. As DNA, the CDR3 is TGTGCCAGCAGCTCCACCCCAGGGAGGCCGGGACTAGCGGGAGGGAGCTCCTACGAGCAGTACTTC. J is TRBJ2-7 and V is TRBV27; 16 bases agree with TRBD2. CDR3 length: 22 residues. Germline lookup yields CDR1 MNHEY and CDR2 SMNVEV (reference sequence). Unmatched junction bases numbered 20, after V lost 6 bases and J lost 0 bases.

The chain has TRBV28 and TRBJ1-2; TRBD1 matches at 7 bases. V dropped 7 bases and J dropped 1; count of bases not matched to a gene: 9. Germline CDR1 reads MDHEN; CDR2 reads SYDVKM. CDR3 length: 15 residues. Here the CDR3 DNA reads TGTGCCAGCAACGTACAGGGGTGGTATAACTATGGCTACACCTTC. It is translated as CASNVQGWYNYGYTF.

The CDR3 reads CATSRGPGQYSNEQFF. CDR3 coding DNA: TGTGCCACCAGCAGGGGACCGGGACAGTATTCAAATGAGCAGTTCTTC. The J gene is TRBJ2-1, the V gene TRBV15; TRBD1 matches at 7 bases. Looked up from germline, CDR1 is LNHNV and CDR2 is YYDKDF (reference sequence). With 3 bases clipped from V and 7 bases from J, the junction kept 12 bases outside the gene matches. The CDR3 length is 16 residues.

The chain recombines TRBV11-2 with TRBJ1-2; D remains unclear. Per germline, CDR1 SGHAT and CDR2 FQNNGV. Deletions cut 4 bases from V and 0 bases from J, with 15 bases between. This CDR3 contains 16 residues. CDR3: CASSSFGRGSNYGYTF. The CDR3 nucleotides are TGTGCCAGCAGCTCTTTCGGACGGGGATCTAACTATGGCTACACCTTC.